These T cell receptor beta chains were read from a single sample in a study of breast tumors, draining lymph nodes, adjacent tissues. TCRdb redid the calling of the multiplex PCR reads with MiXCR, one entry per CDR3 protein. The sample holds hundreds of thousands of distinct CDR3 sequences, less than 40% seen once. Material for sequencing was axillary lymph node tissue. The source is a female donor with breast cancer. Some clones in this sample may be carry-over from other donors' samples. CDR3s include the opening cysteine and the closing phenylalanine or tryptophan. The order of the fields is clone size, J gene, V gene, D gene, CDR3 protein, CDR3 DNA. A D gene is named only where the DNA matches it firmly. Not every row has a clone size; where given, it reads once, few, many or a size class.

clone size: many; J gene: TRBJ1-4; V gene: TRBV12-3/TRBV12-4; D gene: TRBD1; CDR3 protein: CASSSRTGLDEKLFF; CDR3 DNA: TGTGCCAGCAGTTCGAGGACAGGGTTGGATGAAAAACTGTTTTTT
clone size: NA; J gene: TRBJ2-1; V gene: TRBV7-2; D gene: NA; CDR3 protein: CASLGSGTYNEQFF; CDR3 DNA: TGTGCCAGCTTAGGGTCCGGCACCTACAATGAGCAGTTCTTC
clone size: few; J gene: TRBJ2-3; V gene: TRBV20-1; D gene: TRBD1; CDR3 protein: CSARDSGDRATQYF; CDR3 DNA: TGCAGTGCTAGAGATAGTGGGGACAGGGCTACGCAGTATTTT
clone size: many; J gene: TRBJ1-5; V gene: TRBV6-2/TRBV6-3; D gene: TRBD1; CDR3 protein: CASSYATGTQPQHF; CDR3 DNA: TGTGCCAGCAGTTACGCGACAGGGACTCAGCCCCAGCATTTT
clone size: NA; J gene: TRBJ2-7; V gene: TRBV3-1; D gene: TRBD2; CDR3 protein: CASSQVPIELAGESYEQYF; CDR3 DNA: TGTGCCAGCAGCCAAGTCCCTATAGAACTAGCGGGAGAGTCCTACGAGCAGTACTTC
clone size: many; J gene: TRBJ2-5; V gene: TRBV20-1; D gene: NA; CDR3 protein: CSAKGFLAGETQYF; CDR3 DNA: TGCAGTGCTAAGGGGTTCCTAGCTGGAGAGACCCAGTACTTC
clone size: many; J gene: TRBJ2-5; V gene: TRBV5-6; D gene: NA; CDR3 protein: CASSSLGVQETQYF; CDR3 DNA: TGTGCCAGCAGCTCCCTCGGGGTTCAAGAGACCCAGTACTTC
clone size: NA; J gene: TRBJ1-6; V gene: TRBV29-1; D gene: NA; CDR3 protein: CSAPSGASTLHF; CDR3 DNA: TGCAGCGCACCCTCCGGGGCCTCGACCCTCCACTTT
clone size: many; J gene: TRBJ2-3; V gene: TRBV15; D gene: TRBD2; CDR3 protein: CATSRGRRAGGGDTQYF; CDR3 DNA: TGTGCCACCAGCAGAGGCCGTAGAGCGGGAGGAGGAGATACGCAGTATTTT
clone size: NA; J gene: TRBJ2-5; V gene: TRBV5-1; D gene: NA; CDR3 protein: CASSLTSTDHETQYF; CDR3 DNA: TGCGCCAGCAGCTTGACTAGCACCGACCACGAGACCCAGTACTTC
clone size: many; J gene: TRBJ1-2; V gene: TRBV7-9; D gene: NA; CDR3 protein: CASSRDRLMGYTF; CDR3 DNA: TGTGCCAGCAGCCGAGACAGGTTAATGGGCTACACCTTC
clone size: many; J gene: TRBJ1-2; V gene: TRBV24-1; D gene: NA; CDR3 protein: CATSPGYFRGYTF; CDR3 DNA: TGTGCCACCAGTCCAGGGTATTTTCGTGGCTACACCTTC
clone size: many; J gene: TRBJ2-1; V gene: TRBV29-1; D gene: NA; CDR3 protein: CSVVGLVDRNEQFF; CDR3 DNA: TGCAGCGTTGTCGGGCTAGTTGATCGCAATGAGCAGTTCTTC
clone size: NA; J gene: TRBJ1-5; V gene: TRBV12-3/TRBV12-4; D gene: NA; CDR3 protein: CASRPGTSGTQPQHF; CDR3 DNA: TGTGCCAGCAGGCCCGGGACTAGCGGGACTCAGCCCCAGCATTTT
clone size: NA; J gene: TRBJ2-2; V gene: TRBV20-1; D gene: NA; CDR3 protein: CSARDSGGGELFF; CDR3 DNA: TGCAGTGCTAGAGATAGCGGCGGCGGTGAGCTGTTTTTT
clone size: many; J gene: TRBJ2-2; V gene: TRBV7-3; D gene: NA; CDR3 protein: CASSLLGGTGELFF; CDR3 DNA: TGTGCCAGCAGCTTACTGGGTGGCACCGGGGAGCTGTTTTTT
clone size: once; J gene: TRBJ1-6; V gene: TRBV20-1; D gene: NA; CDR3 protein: CSATGGGANSPLHF; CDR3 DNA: TGCAGTGCTACCGGGGGCGGCGCTAATTCCCCCCTCCACTTT
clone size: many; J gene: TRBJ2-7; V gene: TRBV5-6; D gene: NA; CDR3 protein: CASSPRSRYEQYF; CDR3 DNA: TGTGCCAGCAGCCCTAGGTCTCGGTACGAGCAGTACTTC
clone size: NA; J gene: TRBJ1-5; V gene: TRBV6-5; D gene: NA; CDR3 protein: CASSKAVNQPQHF; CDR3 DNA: TGTGCCAGCAGTAAGGCGGTCAATCAGCCCCAGCATTTT
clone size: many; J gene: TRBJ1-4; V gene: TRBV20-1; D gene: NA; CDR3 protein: CSAREGGHNEKLFF; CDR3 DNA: TGCAGTGCTAGAGAGGGCGGACATAATGAAAAACTGTTTTTT
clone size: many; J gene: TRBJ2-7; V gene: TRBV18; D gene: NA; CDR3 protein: CASSPGEVEQYF; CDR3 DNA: TGTGCCAGCTCACCCGGGGAGGTCGAGCAGTACTTC
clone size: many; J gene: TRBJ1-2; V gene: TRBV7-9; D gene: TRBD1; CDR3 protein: CASSYRQGAANYGYTF; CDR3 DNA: TGTGCCAGCAGTTACCGACAGGGGGCGGCTAACTATGGCTACACCTTC
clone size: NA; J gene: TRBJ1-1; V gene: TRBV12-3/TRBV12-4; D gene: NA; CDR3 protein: CASRPHRVGTEAFF; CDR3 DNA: TGTGCCAGCAGGCCACACAGGGTCGGCACTGAAGCTTTCTTT
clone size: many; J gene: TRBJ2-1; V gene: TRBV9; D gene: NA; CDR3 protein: CASSVAGYNEQFF; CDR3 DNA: TGTGCCAGCAGCGTAGCAGGCTACAATGAGCAGTTCTTC
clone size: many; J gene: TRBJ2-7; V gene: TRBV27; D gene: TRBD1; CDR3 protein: CASSPDRIGYEQYF; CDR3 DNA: TGTGCCAGCAGCCCGGACAGGATAGGGTACGAGCAGTACTTC
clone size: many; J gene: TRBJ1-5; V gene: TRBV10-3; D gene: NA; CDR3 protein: CAISESDSNQPQHF; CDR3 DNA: TGTGCCATCAGTGAGTCCGACAGCAATCAGCCCCAGCATTTT
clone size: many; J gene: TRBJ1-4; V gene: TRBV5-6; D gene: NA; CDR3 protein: CASSSGLQLGEKLFF; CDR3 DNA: TGTGCCAGCAGCTCCGGACTACAACTTGGCGAAAAACTGTTTTTT
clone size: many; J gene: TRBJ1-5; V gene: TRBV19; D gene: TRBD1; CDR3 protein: CASRTVGGTGGGNQPQHF; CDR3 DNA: TGTGCCAGTAGGACCGTCGGTGGGACAGGGGGTGGCAATCAGCCCCAGCATTTT
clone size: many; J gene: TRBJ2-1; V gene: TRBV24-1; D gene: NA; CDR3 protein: CATSVVERQFF; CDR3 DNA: TGTGCCACCAGTGTTGTCGAGCGTCAGTTCTTC
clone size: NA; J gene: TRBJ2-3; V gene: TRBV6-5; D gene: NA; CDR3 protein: CASSYRRPTDTQYF; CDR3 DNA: TGTGCCAGCAGTTATAGACGGCCCACAGATACGCAGTATTTT
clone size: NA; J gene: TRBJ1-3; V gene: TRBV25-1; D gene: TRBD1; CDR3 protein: CASRATGGSNTIYF; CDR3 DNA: TGTGCCAGCAGAGCTACAGGGGGTTCAAACACCATATATTTT
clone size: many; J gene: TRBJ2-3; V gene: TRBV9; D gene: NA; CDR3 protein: CASSARTTDTQYF; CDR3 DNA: TGTGCCAGCAGCGCCCGAACGACAGATACGCAGTATTTT
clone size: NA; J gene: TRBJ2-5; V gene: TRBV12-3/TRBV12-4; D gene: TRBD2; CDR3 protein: CASRISGGGQPQYF; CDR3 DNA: TGTGCCAGCAGAATCAGCGGGGGGGGACAGCCCCAGTACTTC
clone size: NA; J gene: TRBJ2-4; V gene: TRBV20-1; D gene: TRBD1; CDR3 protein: CSASSRTGQGNQYF; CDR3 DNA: TGCAGTGCTAGTAGCCGGACGGGACAGGGGAATCAGTACTTC
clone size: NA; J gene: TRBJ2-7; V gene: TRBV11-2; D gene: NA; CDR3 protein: CASSTPGRTYEQYF; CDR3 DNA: TGTGCCAGCAGCACACCCGGGAGAACCTACGAGCAGTACTTC
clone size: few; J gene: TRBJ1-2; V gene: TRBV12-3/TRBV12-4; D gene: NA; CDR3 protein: CASSSGPSYGCTF; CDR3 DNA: TGTGCCAGCAGTTCCGGACCCAGCTATGGCTGCACCTTC
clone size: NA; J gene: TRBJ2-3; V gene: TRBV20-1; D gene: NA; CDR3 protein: CSARPGGRRTNEQYF; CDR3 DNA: TGCAGTGCTAGGCCCGGGGGGCGGAGAACGAATGAGCAGTATTTT
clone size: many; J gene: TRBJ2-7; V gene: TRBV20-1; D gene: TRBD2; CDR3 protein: CSATMMASGDYEQYF; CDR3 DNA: TGCAGTGCTACAATGATGGCTAGCGGCGACTACGAGCAGTACTTC
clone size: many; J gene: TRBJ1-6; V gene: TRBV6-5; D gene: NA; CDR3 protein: CASMRGMDSPLHF; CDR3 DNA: TGTGCCAGCATGCGGGGGATGGATTCACCCCTCCACTTT
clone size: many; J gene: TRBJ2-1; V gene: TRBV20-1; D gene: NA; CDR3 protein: CSARDWVAGEDEQFF; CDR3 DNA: TGCAGTGCTAGAGATTGGGTAGCAGGAGAAGATGAGCAGTTCTTC
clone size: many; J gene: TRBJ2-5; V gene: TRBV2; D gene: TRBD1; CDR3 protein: CASRYLDRGLETQYF; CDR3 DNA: TGTGCCAGCAGGTACCTGGACAGGGGATTGGAGACCCAGTACTTC
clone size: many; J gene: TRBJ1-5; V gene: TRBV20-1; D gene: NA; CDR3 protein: CSATDFNQPQHF; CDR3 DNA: TGCAGTGCTACAGACTTTAATCAGCCCCAGCATTTT
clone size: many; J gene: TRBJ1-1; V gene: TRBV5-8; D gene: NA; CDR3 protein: CASSRTPVNTEAFF; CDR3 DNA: TGTGCCAGCAGCCGAACCCCGGTGAACACTGAAGCTTTCTTT
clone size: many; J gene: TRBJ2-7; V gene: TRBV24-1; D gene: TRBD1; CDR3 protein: CATSDPNDRGEQYF; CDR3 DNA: TGTGCCACCAGTGATCCGAACGACAGGGGCGAGCAGTACTTC